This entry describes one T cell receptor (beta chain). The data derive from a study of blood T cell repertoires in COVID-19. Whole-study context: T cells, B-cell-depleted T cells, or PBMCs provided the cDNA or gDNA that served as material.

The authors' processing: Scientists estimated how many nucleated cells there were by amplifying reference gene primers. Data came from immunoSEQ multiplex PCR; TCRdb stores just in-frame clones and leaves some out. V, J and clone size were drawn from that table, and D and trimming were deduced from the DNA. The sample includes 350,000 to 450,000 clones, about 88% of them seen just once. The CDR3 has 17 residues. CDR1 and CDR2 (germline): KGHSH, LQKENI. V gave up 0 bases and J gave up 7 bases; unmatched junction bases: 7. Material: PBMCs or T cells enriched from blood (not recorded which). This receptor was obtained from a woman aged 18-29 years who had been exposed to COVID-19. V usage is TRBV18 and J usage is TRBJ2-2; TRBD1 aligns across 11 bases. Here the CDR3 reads CASSPPDRGRKNGELFF. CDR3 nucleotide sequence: TGTGCCAGCTCACCACCGGACAGGGGGCGAAAGAACGGGGAGCTGTTTTTT.